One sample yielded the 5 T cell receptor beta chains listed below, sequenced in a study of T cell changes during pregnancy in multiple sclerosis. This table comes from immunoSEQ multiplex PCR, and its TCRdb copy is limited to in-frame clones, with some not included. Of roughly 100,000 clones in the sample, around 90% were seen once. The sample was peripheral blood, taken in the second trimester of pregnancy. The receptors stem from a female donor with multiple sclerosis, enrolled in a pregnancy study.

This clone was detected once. The CDR3 sequence: CASSRTGIADTQYF. Written as DNA, the CDR3 is TGTGCCAGCAGCAGGACAGGGATTGCAGATACGCAGTATTTT. This chain links TRBV2 with TRBJ2-3, with TRBD1 matching over 8 bases. The CDR3 runs to 14 residues. Germline trimming cut 6 bases from V and 4 bases from J; bases unmatched to any gene: 6. The germline gives CDR1 SNHLY, CDR2 FYNNEI.

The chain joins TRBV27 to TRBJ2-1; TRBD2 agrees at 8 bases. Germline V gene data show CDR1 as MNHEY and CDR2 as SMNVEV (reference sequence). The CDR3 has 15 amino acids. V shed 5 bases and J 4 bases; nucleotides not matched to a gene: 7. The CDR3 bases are TGTGCCAGCAGTCCCCCGGGACTAGATTACAATGAGCAGTTCTTC. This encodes CASSPPGLDYNEQFF.

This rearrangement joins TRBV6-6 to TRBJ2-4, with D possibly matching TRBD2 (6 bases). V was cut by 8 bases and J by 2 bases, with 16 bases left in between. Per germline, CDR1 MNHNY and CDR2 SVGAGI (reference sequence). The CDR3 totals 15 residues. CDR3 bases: TGTGCCAGCCGAGGGGACTTAGGAACCAAAAACATTCAGTACTTC. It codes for CASRGDLGTKNIQYF.

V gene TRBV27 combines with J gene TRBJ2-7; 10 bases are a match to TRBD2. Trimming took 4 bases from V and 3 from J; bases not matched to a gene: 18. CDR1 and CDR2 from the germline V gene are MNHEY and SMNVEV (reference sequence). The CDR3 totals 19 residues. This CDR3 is CASSYTGLRSGRLGYEQYF. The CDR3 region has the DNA TGTGCCAGCAGTTACACGGGGTTGCGTAGCGGGAGGCTGGGCTACGAGCAGTACTTC.

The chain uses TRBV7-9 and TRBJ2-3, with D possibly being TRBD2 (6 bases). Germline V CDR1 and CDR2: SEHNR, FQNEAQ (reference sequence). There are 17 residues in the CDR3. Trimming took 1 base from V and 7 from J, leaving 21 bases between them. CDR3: CASSLGSSGYLMYTQYF. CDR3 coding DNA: TGTGCCAGCAGCTTAGGCAGTAGCGGTTATTTAATGTATACGCAGTATTTT. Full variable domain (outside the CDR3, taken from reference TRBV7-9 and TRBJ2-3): DTGVSQNPRHKITKRGQNVTFRCDPISEHNRLYWYRQTLGQGPEFLTYFQNEAQLEKSRLLSDRFSAERPKGSFSTLEIQRTEQGDSAMYLCASSLGSSGYLMYTQYFGPGTRLTVL.